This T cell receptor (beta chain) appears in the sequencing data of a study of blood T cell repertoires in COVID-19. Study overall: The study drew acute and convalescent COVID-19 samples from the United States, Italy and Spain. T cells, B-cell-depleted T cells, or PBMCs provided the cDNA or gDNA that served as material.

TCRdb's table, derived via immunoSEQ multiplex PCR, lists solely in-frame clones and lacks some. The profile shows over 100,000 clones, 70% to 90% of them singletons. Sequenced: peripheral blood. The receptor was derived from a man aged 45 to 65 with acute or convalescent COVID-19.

The CDR3 loop is CASSYGLLPGNTIYF. The DNA of the CDR3 is TGTGCCAGCAGTTACGGCCTTCTTCCTGGAAACACCATATATTTT. The chain joins TRBV6-5 to TRBJ1-3; D call uncertain. Germline CDR1 and CDR2: MNHEY and SVGAGI. CDR3 length: 15 amino acids. V lost 2 bases and J lost 2, with 10 bases in between.